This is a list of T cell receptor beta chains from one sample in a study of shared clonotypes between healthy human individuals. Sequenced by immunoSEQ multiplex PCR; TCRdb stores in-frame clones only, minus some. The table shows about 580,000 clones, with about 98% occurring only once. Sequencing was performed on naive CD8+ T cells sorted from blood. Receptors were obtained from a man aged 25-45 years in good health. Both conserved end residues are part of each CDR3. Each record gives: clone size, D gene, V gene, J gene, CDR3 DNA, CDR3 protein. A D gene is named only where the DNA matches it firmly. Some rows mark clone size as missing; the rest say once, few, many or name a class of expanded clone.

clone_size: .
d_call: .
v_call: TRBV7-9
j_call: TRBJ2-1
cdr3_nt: TGTGCCAGCGTACGAATCGGCCCCAAGGGTAATGAGCAGTTCTTC
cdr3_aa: CASVRIGPKGNEQFF

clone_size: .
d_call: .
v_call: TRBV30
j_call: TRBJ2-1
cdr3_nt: TGTGCCTGGAGTGTACTAAGGCACAATGAGCAGTTCTTC
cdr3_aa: CAWSVLRHNEQFF

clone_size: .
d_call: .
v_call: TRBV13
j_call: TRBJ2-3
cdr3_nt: TGTGCCAGCAGGGAGGGAGTCACAGATACGCAGTATTTT
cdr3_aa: CASREGVTDTQYF

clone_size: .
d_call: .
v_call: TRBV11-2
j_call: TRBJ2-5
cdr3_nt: TGTGCCAGCAGCGGTAGTTCTCAGGGGGGTTGGGAGACCCAGTACTTC
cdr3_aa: CASSGSSQGGWETQYF

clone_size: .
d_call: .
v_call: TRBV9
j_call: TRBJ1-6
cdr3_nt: TGTGCCAGCAGCGTCGTGGGGACCAATTCACCCCTCCACTTT
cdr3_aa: CASSVVGTNSPLHF

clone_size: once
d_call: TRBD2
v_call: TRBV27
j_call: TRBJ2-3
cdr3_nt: TGTGCCAGCAGTTTTACTAGCGGGAGGGCCCCAGATACGCAGTATTTT
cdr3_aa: CASSFTSGRAPDTQYF

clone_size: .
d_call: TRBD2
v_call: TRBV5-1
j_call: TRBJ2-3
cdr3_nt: TGCGCCAGCAGGTATTCTAGCGGGAGCACAGATACGCAGTATTTT
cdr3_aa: CASRYSSGSTDTQYF

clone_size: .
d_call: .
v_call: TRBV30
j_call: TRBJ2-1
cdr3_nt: TGTGCCTGGAGTGGGTCCTCACCGTTCGGGCGGATTGAGCAGTTCTTC
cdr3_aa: CAWSGSSPFGRIEQFF

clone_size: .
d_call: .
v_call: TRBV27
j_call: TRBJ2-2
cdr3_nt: TGTGCCAGCAGTTTATCCCTTAACACCGGGGAGCTGTTTTTT
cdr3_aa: CASSLSLNTGELFF

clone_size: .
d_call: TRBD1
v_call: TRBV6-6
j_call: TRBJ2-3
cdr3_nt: TGTGCCAGCAGTTACTCGATACAGGGGATAGATACGCAGTATTTT
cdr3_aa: CASSYSIQGIDTQYF

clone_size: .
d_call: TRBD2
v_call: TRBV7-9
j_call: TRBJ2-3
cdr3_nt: TGTGCCAGCAGCTTCGGGACTAGCGGGAGTATATTGGCAGATACGCAGTATTTT
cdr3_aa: CASSFGTSGSILADTQYF